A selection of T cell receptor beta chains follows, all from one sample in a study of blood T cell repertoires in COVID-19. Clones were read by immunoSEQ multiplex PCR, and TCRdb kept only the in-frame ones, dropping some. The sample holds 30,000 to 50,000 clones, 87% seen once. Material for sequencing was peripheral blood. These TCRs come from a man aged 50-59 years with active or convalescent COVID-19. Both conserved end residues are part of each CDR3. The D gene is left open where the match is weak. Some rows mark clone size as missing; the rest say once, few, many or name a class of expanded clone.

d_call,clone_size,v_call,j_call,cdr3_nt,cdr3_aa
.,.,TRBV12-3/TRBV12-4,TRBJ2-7,TGTGCCAGCAGCCGTAATTCGGAGCAGTACTTC,CASSRNSEQYF
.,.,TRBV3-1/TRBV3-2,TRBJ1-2,TGTGCCAGCAGCCAATCCCCGTCCGGGGGGTATGGCTACACCTTC,CASSQSPSGGYGYTF
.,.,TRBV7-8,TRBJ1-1,TGTGCCAGCAGCCGTCAGGGGAACACTGAAGCTTTCTTT,CASSRQGNTEAFF
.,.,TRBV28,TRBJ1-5,TGTGCCAGCAGTTTAGGCGGGACCAGCAATCAGCCCCAGCATTTT,CASSLGGTSNQPQHF
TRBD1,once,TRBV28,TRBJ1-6,TGTGCCAGCAGTTTAGAACAGGGGCTATCACCCCTCCACTTT,CASSLEQGLSPLHF
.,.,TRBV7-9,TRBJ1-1,TGTGCCAGCAGCTTTAACAAGAACACTGAAGCTTTCTTT,CASSFNKNTEAFF
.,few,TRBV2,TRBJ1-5,TGTGCCAGCAGTGAACAGAATCAGCCCCAGCATTTT,CASSEQNQPQHF
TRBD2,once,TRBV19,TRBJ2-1,TGTGCCAGTAGTATGAGGGGTGGGGGACTAGCGGGAGGCCTCAATGAGCAGTTCTTC,CASSMRGGGLAGGLNEQFF
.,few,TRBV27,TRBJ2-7,TGTGCCAGCAGTTTAGACGGACTCTCGGGCTCCTACGAGCAGTACTTC,CASSLDGLSGSYEQYF
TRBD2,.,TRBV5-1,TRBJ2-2,TGCGCCAGCAGCTTGGAAGGTAGCGGGGGGGCCAGCACCGGGGAGCTGTTTTTT,CASSLEGSGGASTGELFF
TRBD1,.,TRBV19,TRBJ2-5,TGTGCCAGTAGTATACCGGGACAGGGGGCTTCAGAGACCCAGTACTTC,CASSIPGQGASETQYF
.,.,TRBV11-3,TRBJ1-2,TGTGCCAGCAGCTTAAATGGACAGCATGGCTACACCTTC,CASSLNGQHGYTF
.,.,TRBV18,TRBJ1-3,TGTGCCAGCTCACCTGGGCCTTCTGGAAACACCATATATTTT,CASSPGPSGNTIYF
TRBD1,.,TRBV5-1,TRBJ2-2,TGCGCCAGCAACCCGCAAGGACAGGGGGCCGCCGGGGAGCTGTTTTTT,CASNPQGQGAAGELFF
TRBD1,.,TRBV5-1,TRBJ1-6,TGCGCCAGCAGCCTGAGGACAGGGAGTTTAGATTCACCCCTCCACTTT,CASSLRTGSLDSPLHF
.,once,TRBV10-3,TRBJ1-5,TGTGCCATCAGTGGGGGAGACAGCAATCAGCCCCAGCATTTT,CAISGGDSNQPQHF
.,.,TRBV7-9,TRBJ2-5,TGTGCCAGCAGCCCAGTGGGGGGAGAGACCCAGTACTTC,CASSPVGGETQYF
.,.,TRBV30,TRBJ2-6,TGTGCCTGGATATTATCTGGGGCCAACGTCCTGACTTTC,CAWILSGANVLTF
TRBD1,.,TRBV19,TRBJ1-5,TGTGCCAGTAGTATACACAGGGGGCCGAATCAGCCCCAGCATTTT,CASSIHRGPNQPQHF
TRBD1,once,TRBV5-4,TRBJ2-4,TGTGCCAGCAGCTCGGCCCGGGACAGGGGTAGGAACATTCAGTACTTC,CASSSARDRGRNIQYF
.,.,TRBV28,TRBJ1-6,TGTGCCAGCCGACGGGGGGACCTCTCCTATAATTCACCCCTCCACTTT,CASRRGDLSYNSPLHF
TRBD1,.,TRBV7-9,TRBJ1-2,TGTGCCAGCAGCTCCTTCGGACAGGCGTATGGCTACACCTTC,CASSSFGQAYGYTF
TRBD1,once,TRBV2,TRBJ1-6,TGTGCCAGCAGGGGGACAGGGGGCTTCGCCTATAATTCACCCCTCCACTTT,CASRGTGGFAYNSPLHF
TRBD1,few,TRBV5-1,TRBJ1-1,TGCGCCAGCAGGGACAGGGGGCAAATGAACACTGAAGCTTTCTTT,CASRDRGQMNTEAFF
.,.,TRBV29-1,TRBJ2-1,TGCAGCGTTGCGTATCGCGACAGCTACAATGAGCAGTTCTTC,CSVAYRDSYNEQFF
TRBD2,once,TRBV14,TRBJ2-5,TGTGCCAGCAGCCACCCCAGCGGGAGTGGAGAGACCCAGTACTTC,CASSHPSGSGETQYF
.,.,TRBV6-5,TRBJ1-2,TGTGCCAGCAGTTACGGCCAAGGTCGGGGGACCTATGGCTACACCTTC,CASSYGQGRGTYGYTF
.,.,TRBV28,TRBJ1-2,TGTGCCAGCAGCCCGACCCCAGGGCGGAGGGGCTATGGCTACACCTTC,CASSPTPGRRGYGYTF
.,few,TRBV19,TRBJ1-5,TGTGCCAGTAGTACTCTGTTGGGAGGGGATGGCAATCAGCCCCAGCATTTT,CASSTLLGGDGNQPQHF
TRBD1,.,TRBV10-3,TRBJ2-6,TGTGCCATCAGTGAGTCGCCAGGGGGTCACTCTGGGGCCAACGTCCTGACTTTC,CAISESPGGHSGANVLTF
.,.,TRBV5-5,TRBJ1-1,TGTGCCAGCACCCTGGGGGGGAACACTGAAGCTTTCTTT,CASTLGGNTEAFF
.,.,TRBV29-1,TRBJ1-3,TGCAGCGTTGAATCCAGGTCGTGGGCCTTCTCTGGAAACACCATATATTTT,CSVESRSWAFSGNTIYF
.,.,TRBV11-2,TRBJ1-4,TGTGCCAGCAGCTTGGGAATGCACGCAGGGCCTCATGAAAAACTGTTTTTT,CASSLGMHAGPHEKLFF
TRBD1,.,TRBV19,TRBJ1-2,TGTGCCAAAAGTAATGAACCGGGACAGGGGGTCTATGGCTACACCTTC,CAKSNEPGQGVYGYTF
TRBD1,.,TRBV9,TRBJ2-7,TGTGCCAGCAGCGAGGGGGCGGGGACAGGGGGCTACGAGCAGTACTTC,CASSEGAGTGGYEQYF
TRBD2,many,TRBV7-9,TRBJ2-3,TGTGCCAGCACCCGGGAGGGAAGCACAGATACGCAGTATTTT,CASTREGSTDTQYF
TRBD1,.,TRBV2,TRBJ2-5,TGTGCCAGCAGTTCCGACAGGGGGCGCGGAGAGACCCAGTACTTC,CASSSDRGRGETQYF
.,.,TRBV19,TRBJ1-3,TGTGCCAGTAGTCATAGGGGATCTGGAAACACCATATATTTT,CASSHRGSGNTIYF
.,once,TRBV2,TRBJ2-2,TGTGCCAGCAGGAGTGGGGAGCTGTTTTTT,CASRSGELFF
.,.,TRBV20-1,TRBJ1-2,TGCAGTGTCCCACTTGGCTACACCTTC,CSVPLGYTF